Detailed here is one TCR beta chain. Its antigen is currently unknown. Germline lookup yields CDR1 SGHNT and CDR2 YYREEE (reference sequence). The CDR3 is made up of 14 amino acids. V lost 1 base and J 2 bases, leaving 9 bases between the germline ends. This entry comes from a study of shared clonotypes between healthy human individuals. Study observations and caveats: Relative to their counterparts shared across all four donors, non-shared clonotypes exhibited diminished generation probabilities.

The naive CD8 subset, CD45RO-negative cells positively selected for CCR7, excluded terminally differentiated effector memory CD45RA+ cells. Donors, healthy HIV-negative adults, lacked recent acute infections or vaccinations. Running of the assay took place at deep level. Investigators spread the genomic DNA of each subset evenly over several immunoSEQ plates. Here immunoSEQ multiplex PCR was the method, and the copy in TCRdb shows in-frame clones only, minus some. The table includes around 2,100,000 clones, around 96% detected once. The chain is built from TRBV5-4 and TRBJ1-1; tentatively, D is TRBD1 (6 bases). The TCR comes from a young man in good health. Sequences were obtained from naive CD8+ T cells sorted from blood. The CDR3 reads CASSLQGQNTEAFF. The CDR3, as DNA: TGTGCCAGCAGCTTGCAGGGACAAAACACTGAAGCTTTCTTT.